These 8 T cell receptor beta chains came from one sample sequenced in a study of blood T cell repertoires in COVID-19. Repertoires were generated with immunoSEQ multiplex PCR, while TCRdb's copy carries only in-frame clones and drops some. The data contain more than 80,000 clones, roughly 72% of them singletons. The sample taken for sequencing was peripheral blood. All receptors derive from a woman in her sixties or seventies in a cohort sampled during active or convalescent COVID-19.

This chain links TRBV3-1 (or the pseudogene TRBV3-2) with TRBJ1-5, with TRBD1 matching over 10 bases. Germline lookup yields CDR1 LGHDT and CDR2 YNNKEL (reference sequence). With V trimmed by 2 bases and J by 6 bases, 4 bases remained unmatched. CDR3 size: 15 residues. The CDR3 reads CASSQMGQGFQPQHF. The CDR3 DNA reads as TGTGCCAGCAGCCAAATGGGACAGGGGTTTCAGCCCCAGCATTTT.

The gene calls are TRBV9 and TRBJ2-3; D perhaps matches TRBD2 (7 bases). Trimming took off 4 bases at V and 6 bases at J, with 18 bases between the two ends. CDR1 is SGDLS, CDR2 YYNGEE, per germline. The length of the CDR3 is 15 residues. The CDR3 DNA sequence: TGTGCCAGCAGCTCCCAGTGGGGGGGGCCTGATACGCAGTATTTT. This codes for CASSSQWGGPDTQYF.

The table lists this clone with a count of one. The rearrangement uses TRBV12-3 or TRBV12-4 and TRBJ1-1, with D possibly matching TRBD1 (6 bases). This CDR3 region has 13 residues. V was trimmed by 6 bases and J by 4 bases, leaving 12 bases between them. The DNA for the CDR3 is TGTGCCAGCAGGGCATACAGGGTCACTGAAGCTTTCTTT. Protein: CASRAYRVTEAFF.

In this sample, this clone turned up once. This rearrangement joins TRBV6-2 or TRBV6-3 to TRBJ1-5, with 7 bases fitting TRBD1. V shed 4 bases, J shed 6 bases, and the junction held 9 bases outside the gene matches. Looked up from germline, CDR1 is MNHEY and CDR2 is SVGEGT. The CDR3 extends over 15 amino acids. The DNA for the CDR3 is TGTGCCAGCAGTTTCGTTGCAGGGGGAAGTCAGCCCCAGCATTTT. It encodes CASSFVAGGSQPQHF.

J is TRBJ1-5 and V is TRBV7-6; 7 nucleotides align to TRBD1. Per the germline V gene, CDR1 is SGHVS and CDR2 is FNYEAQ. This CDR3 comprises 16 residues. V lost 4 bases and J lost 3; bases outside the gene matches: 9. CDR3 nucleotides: TGTGCCAGCAGCTCCCAGACAGGGAGGTACAATCAGCCCCAGCATTTT. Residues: CASSSQTGRYNQPQHF.

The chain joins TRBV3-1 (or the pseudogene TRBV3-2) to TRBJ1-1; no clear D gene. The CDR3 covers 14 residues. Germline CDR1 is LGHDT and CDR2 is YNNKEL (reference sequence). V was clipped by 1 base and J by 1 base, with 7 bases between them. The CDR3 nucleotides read TGTGCCAGCAGCCAAGTTCCAGAGAACACTGAAGCTTTCTTT. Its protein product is CASSQVPENTEAFF.

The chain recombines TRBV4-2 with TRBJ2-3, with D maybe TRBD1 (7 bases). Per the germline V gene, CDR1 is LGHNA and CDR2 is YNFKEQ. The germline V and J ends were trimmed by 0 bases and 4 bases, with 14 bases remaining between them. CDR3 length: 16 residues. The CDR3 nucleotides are TGTGCCAGCAGCCAAGAGGCCCAGGGGGGCTCAGATACGCAGTATTTT. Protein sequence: CASSQEAQGGSDTQYF.

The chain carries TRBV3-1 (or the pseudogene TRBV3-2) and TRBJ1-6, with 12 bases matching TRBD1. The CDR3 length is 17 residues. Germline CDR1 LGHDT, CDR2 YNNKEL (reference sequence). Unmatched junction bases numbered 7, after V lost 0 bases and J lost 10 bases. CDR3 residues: CASSQEGTGGARSPLHF. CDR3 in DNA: TGTGCCAGCAGCCAAGAGGGGACAGGGGGCGCGAGGTCACCCCTCCACTTT.